This T cell receptor (beta chain) emerged from a study of blood T cell repertoires in COVID-19. Across the study: In each case, the material was cDNA or gDNA derived from T cells, B-cell-depleted T cells, or PBMCs.

Seattle's enrolled individuals joined amid active infection and were then monitored longitudinally. Details on this clone: Distinct nucleotide sequences in the sample also encode this CDR3.

The V gene's germline CDR1 is SGHTA and CDR2 FQGTGA. CDR3 length equals 16 residues. V shed 5 bases, J shed 4 bases, and the junction held 4 bases outside the gene matches. The method was immunoSEQ multiplex PCR; TCRdb's version includes in-frame clones alone and lacks a portion of them. This sample has roughly 300,000 clones, with about 88% found just once. This TCR came from a human donor with COVID-19, enrolled during active disease. The donor label of this sample is uncertain. This rearrangement joins TRBV7-3 to TRBJ2-3; 15 bases are a match to TRBD2. Source material: peripheral blood. The CDR3 here is CASSTGLAGGADTQYF. As DNA, the CDR3 is TGTGCCAGCAGCACGGGACTAGCGGGAGGCGCAGATACGCAGTATTTT.